The text below deals with one T cell receptor (beta chain). Antigen unknown. The CDR3 is made up of 11 amino acids. The germline CDR1 and CDR2 sequences are MNHNS and SASEGT. V was pared by 4 bases and J by 5 bases, with 6 bases between. These data are taken from a study of T cell repertoires in cytomegalovirus infection. For the study at large: It was recently identified HLA-C-restricted and well-studied HLA-B-restricted CMV epitopes that the study used. Signatures in public TCR beta sequences pointed to both CMV infection and matching HLA type. Study-wide results and limits: Using cumulative public TCR beta family frequency, the authors identified those who carried CMV together with the relevant HLA. Dominant in the ex vivo response were TCR beta clonotypes restricted by HLA-C and specific for CMV.

TCRdb re-analysed the reads in MiXCR, keeping a single row per CDR3 protein. Here the sample spans nearly 700,000 distinct CDR3 sequences, around 31% being singletons. The material was cultured PBMCs, obtained from culture after CMV antigen stimulation. The genes are TRBV6-1 and TRBJ2-7; D is uncertain. The clonotype comes from a human donor in good health (CMV status not recorded). Some clones in this sample may be carry-over from other donors' samples. The CDR3 DNA follows: TGTGCCAGCAGTGGCCCCGACGAGCAGTACTTC. Its protein is CASSGPDEQYF.